This T cell receptor beta chain was identified in a study of blood T cell repertoires in COVID-19. On the study more broadly: Spain, Italy and the United States supplied samples that represented acute and convalescent COVID-19. From T cells, B-cell-depleted T cells, or PBMCs came the material, which was cDNA or gDNA.

The germline V gene has CDR1 MDHEN and CDR2 SYDVKM. The CDR3 is made up of 13 amino acids. V dropped 3 bases and J dropped 4 bases, with 9 bases sitting between them. Per the original methods: Amplifying reference gene primers gave estimates of nucleated cell counts. The assay was immunoSEQ multiplex PCR, and TCRdb's table has in-frame clones only and misses some. V and J calls and clone size are given by that table; D and trimming were obtained from the DNA. The table shows tens of thousands of clones, with around nine tenths occurring only once. The sequencing sample was made of peripheral blood. The rearrangement links TRBV28 to TRBJ2-5; D gene unclear. This clonotype originated in a woman aged 70-85 years with acute or convalescent COVID-19. The CDR3 DNA is TGTGCCAGCAGTTTCAGTTCCGTAGAGACCCAGTACTTC. Encoded protein: CASSFSSVETQYF.